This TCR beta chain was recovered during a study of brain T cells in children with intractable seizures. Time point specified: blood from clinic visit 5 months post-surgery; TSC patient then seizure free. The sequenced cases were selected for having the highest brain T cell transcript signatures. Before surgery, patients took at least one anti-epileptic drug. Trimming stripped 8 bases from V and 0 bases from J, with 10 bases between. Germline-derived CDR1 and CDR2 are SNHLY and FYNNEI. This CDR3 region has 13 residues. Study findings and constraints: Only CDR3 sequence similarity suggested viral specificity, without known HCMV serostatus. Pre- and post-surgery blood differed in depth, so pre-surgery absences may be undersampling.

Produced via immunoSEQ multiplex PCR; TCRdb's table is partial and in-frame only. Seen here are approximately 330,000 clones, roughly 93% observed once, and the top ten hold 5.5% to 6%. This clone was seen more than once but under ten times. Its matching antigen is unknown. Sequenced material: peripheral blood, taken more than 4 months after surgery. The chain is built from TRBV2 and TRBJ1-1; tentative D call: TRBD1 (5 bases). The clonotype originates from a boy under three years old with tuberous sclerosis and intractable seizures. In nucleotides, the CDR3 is TGTGCCAGCCCGGGGGACGTGAACACTGAAGCTTTCTTT. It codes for CASPGDVNTEAFF.